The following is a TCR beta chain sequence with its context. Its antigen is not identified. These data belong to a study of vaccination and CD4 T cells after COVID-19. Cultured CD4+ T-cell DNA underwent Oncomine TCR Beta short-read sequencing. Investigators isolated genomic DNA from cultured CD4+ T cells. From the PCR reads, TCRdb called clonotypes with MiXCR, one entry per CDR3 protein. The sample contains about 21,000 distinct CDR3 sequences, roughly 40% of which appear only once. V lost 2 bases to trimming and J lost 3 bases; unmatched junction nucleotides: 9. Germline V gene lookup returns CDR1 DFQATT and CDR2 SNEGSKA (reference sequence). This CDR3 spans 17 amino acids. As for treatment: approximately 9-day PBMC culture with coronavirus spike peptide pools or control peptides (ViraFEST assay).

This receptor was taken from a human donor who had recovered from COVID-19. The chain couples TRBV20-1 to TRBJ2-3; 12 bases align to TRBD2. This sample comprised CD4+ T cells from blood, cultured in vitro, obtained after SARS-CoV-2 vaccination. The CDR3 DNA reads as TGCAGTGCTAGATCCGGGGCTAGCGGGGGGGCAACAGATACGCAGTATTTT. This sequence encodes CSARSGASGGATDTQYF.